A selection of T cell receptor beta chains follows, all from one sample in a study of T cell responses to AZD1222 COVID-19 vaccine. The table came from immunoSEQ multiplex PCR; TCRdb's copy has only in-frame clones and leaves some out. The sample carries 150,000 or so clones, just under 95% recorded once. Sequences were derived from peripheral blood, sampled on day 0 of AZD1222 vaccination. These TCRs come from an adult in good health. The CDR3 runs from the conserved cysteine through the conserved F or W. Fields, in order: J gene, D gene, clone size, V gene, CDR3 protein, CDR3 DNA. The D gene is left open where the match is weak. The size field is filled for only some rows; it gives once, few, many or a size class.

>TRBJ1-5|NA|once|TRBV7-2
CASSPDRREKHF
TGTGCCAGCAGCCCCGACCGGAGAGAAAAACATTTT
>TRBJ2-7|TRBD1|NA|TRBV13
CASSSGQGYEQYF
TGTGCCAGCAGCTCGGGACAGGGGTACGAGCAGTACTTC
>TRBJ2-1|NA|NA|TRBV7-2
CASSLTLIDNEQFF
TGTGCCAGCAGTTTAACCCTCATCGACAATGAGCAGTTCTTC
>TRBJ2-7|NA|NA|TRBV6-1
CASSEATSVLYEQYF
TGTGCCAGCAGTGAAGCGACTTCCGTCCTCTACGAGCAGTACTTC
>TRBJ2-7|NA|few|TRBV2
CASSGRGLSSYEQYF
TGTGCCAGCAGTGGTAGGGGACTTAGCTCCTACGAGCAGTACTTC
>TRBJ1-6|NA|NA|TRBV19
CASTPSGGSPLHF
TGTGCCAGTACTCCCTCCGGGGGGTCACCCCTCCACTTT
>TRBJ2-7|NA|NA|TRBV15
CATSRGTALTYEQYF
TGTGCCACCAGCAGAGGGACAGCCCTTACCTACGAGCAGTACTTC
>TRBJ1-2|NA|NA|TRBV19
CASSVIDRALWYGYTF
TGTGCCAGTAGTGTGATCGACCGGGCCCTCTGGTATGGCTACACCTTC
>TRBJ1-1|NA|NA|TRBV5-6
CASSRRGPWRTEAFF
TGTGCCAGCAGCCGAAGGGGTCCCTGGAGAACTGAAGCTTTCTTT
>TRBJ2-7|NA|NA|TRBV5-4
CASSPQGGEQYF
TGTGCCAGCAGCCCTCAGGGAGGCGAGCAGTACTTC
>TRBJ2-2|TRBD1|NA|TRBV28
CASSLGTGSNTGELFF
TGTGCCAGCAGTTTAGGGACAGGGTCGAACACCGGGGAGCTGTTTTTT
>TRBJ2-7|TRBD1|NA|TRBV4-1
CASSAGQGPVHEQYF
TGCGCCAGCAGCGCGGGACAGGGTCCCGTCCACGAGCAGTACTTC
>TRBJ1-5|NA|once|TRBV6-5
CASSYGENQPQHF
TGTGCCAGCAGTTACGGGGAAAATCAGCCCCAGCATTTT
>TRBJ1-2|NA|NA|TRBV30
CAWDLGNNYGYTF
TGTGCCTGGGACCTAGGAAATAACTATGGCTACACCTTC
>TRBJ2-3|NA|NA|TRBV12-5
CASGLSTGPTDTQYF
TGTGCTAGTGGTTTGTCGACAGGACCAACAGATACGCAGTATTTT
>TRBJ2-7|TRBD2|NA|TRBV6-6
CASSGTSGKGIYEQYF
TGTGCCAGCAGTGGGACTAGCGGGAAAGGGATCTACGAGCAGTACTTC
>TRBJ2-2|NA|NA|TRBV5-1
CASSSQGTHTGELFF
TGCGCCAGCAGCTCCCAGGGAACGCACACCGGGGAGCTGTTTTTT